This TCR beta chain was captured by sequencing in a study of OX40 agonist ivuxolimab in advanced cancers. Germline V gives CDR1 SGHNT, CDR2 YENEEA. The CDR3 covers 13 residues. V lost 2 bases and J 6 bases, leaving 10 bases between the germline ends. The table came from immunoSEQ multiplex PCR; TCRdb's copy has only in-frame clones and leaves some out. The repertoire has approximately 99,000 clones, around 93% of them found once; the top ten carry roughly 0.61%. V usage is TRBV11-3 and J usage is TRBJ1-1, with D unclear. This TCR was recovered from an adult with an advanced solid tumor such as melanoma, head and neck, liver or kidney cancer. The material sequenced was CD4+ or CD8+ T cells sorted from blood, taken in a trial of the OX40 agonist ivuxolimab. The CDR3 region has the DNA TGTGCCAGCAGCTTAATGGTCGCCCCTGAAGCTTTCTTT. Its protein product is CASSLMVAPEAFF.